This TCR beta chain was documented in a study of OX40 agonist ivuxolimab in advanced cancers. Study-level information: It was permissible to have had prior anti-PD-1, anti-PD-L1 or anti-CTLA-4 therapy, and around 40% had some.

The CDR3 loop spans 13 amino acids. J lost 4 bases, V lost 6 bases, and 4 bases had no gene match. In germline, CDR1 is LGHNT, CDR2 FRNRAP. The repertoire was sequenced with immunoSEQ multiplex PCR; TCRdb's copy has only in-frame clones and lacks some. The repertoire holds some 77,000 clones, with roughly 84% as singletons. Comments on this clone: Its antigen is unidentified.

Study results and limitations: At 0.1 to 3.0 mg/kg, clonal expansion of CD4+ and CD8+ blood T cells had occurred by week 6.

Patients who had autoimmune disease history or got systemic immunosuppression were left out. The chain combines TRBV12-5 with TRBJ1-2; the match to TRBD1 covers 8 bases. The sequence was collected from an adult with an advanced solid tumor such as melanoma, head and neck, liver or kidney cancer. Specimen: CD4+ or CD8+ T cells sorted from blood, collected in a trial of the OX40 agonist ivuxolimab. The CDR3 here is CASGSTGVYGYTF. For the CDR3, the DNA is TGTGCTAGTGGGTCGACAGGGGTCTATGGCTACACCTTC.